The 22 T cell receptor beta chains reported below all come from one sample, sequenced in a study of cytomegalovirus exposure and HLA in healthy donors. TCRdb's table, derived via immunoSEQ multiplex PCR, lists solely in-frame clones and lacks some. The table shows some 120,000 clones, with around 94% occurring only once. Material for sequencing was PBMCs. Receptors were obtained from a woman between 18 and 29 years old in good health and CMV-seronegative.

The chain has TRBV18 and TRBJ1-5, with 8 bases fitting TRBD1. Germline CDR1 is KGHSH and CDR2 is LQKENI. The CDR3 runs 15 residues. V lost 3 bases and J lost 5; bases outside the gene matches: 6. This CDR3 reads CASSPGTGHDQPQHF. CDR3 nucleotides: TGTGCCAGCTCACCGGGGACAGGCCACGATCAGCCCCAGCATTTT.

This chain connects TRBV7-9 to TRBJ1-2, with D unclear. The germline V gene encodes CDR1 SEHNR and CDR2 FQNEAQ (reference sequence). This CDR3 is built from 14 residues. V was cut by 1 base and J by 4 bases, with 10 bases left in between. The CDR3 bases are TGTGCCAGCAGCTTAGGGCGGCCGCTCTATGGCTACACCTTC. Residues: CASSLGRPLYGYTF.

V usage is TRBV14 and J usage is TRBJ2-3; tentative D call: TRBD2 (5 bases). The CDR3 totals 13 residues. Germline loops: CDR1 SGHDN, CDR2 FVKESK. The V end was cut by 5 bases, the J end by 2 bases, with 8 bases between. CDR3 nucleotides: TGTGCCAGCAGCGGACTTCCCACAGATACGCAGTATTTT. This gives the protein CASSGLPTDTQYF.

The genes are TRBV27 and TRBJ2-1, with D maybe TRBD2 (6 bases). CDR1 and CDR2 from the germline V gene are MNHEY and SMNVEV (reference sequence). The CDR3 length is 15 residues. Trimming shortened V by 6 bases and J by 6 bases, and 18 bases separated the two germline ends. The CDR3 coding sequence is TGTGCCAGCAGCAAATCGGGAGACTCTTCCAATGAGCAGTTCTTC. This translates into CASSKSGDSSNEQFF.

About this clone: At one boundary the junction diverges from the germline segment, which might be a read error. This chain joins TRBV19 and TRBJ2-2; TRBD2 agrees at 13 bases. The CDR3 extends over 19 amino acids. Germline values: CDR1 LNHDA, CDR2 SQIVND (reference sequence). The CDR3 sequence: CASSLDGTSGTVNTGELFF. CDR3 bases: TGTGCCAGTAGTCTAGACGGGACTAGCGGGACAGTCAACACCGGGGAGCTGTTTTTT.

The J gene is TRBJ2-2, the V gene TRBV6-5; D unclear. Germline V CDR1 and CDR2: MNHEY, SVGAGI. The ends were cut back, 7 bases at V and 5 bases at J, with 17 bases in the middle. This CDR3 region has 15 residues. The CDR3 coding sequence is TGTGCCAGCAAATCTGGTCCGCGTCTGACCGGGGAGCTGTTTTTT. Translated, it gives CASKSGPRLTGELFF.

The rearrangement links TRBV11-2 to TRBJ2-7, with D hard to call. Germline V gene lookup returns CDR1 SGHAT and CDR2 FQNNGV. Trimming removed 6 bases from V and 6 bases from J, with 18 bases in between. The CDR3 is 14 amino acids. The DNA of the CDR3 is TGTGCCAGCAGTCCATGGCTCTTATCAGGCGAGCAGTACTTC. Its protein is CASSPWLLSGEQYF.

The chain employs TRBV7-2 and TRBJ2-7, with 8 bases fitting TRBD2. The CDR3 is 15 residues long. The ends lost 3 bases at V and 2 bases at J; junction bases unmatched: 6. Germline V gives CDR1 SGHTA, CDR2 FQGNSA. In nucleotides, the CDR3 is TGTGCCAGCAGCTTTTTAGGGACTAGACCCTACGAGCAGTACTTC. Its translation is CASSFLGTRPYEQYF.

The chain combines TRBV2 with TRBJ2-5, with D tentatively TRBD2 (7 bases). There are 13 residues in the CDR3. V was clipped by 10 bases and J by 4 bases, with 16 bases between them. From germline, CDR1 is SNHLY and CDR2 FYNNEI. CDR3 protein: CATHRERGETQYF. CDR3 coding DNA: TGTGCCACCCACAGGGAGCGGGGAGAGACCCAGTACTTC.

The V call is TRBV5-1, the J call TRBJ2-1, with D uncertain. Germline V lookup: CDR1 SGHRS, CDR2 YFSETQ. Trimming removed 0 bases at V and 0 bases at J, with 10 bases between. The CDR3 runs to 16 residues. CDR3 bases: TGCGCCAGCAGCTTGGGCCCCATGAGCTCCTACAATGAGCAGTTCTTC. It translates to CASSLGPMSSYNEQFF.

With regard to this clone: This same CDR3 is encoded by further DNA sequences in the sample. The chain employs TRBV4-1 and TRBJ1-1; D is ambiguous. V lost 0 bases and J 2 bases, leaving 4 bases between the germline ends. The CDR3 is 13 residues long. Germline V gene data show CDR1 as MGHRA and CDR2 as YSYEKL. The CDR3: CASSQDRNTEAFF. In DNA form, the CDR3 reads TGCGCCAGCAGCCAAGACAGAAACACTGAAGCTTTCTTT.

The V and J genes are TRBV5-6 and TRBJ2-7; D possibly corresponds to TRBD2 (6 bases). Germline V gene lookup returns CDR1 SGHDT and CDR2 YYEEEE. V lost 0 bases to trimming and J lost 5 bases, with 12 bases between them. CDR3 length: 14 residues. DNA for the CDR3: TGTGCCAGCAGCTTGGATGGGGGGTACAACGAGCAGTACTTC. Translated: CASSLDGGYNEQYF.

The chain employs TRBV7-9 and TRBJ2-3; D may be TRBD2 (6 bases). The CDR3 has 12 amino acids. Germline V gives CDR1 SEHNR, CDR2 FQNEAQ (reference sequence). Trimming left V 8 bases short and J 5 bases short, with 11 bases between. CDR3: CASLLRGDTQYF. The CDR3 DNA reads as TGTGCCAGCTTGCTGCGGGGAGATACGCAGTATTTT.

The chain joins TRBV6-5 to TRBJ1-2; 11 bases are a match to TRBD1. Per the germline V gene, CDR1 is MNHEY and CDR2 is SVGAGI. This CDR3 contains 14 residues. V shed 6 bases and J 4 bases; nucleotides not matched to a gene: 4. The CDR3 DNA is TGTGCCAGCAGCACCGGGACAGGGGGCTATGGCTACACCTTC. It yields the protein CASSTGTGGYGYTF.

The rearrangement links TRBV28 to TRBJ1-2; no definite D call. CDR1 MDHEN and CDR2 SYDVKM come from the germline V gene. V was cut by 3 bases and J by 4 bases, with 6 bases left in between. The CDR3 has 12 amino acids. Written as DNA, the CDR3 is TGTGCCAGCAGTTTCCTCCGCTATGGCTACACCTTC. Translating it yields CASSFLRYGYTF.

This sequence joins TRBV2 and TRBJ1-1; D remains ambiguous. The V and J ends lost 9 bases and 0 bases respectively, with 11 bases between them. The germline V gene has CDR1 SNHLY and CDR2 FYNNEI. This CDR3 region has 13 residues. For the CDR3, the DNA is TGTGCCAGTGCCACTGCGATGAACACTGAAGCTTTCTTT. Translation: CASATAMNTEAFF. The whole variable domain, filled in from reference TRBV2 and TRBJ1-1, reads EPEVTQTPSHQVTQMGQEVILRCVPISNHLYFYWYRQILGQKVEFLVSFYNNEISEKSEIFDDQFSVERPDGSNFTLKIRSTKLEDSAMYFCASATAMNTEAFFGQGTRLTVV.

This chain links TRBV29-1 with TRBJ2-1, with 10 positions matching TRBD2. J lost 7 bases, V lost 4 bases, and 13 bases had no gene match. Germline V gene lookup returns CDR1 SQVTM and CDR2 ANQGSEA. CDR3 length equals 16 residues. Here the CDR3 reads CSVVVASGRLMNEQFF. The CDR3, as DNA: TGCAGCGTTGTAGTGGCTAGCGGGAGACTTATGAATGAGCAGTTCTTC.

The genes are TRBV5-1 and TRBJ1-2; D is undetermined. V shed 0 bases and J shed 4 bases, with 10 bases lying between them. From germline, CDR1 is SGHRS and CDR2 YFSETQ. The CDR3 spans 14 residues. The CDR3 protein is CASSLVYGPYGYTF. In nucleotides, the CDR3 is TGCGCCAGCAGCTTGGTGTACGGTCCCTATGGCTACACCTTC. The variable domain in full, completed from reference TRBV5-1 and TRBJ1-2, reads KAGVTQTPRYLIKTRGQQVTLSCSPISGHRSVSWYQQTPGQGLQFLFEYFSETQRNKGNFPGRFSGRQFSNSRSEMNVSTLELGDSALYLCASSLVYGPYGYTFGSGTRLTVV.

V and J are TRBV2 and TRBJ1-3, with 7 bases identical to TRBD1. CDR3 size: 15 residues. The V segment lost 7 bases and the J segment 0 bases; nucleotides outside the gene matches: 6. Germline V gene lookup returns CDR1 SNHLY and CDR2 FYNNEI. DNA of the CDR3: TGTGCCAGCAAGAGGGACAGTTCCTCTGGAAACACCATATATTTT. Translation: CASKRDSSSGNTIYF.

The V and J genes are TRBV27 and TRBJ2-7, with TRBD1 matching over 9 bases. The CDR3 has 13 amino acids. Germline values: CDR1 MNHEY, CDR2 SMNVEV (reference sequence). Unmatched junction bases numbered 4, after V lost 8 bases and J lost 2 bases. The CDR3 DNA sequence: TGTGCCAGCCGGACAGGGGCTACCTACGAGCAGTACTTC. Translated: CASRTGATYEQYF.

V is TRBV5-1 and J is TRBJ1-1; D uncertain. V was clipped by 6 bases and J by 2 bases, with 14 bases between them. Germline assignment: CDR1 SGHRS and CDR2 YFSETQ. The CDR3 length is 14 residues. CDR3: CASKRQTSNTEAFF. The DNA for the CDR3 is TGCGCCAGCAAGAGGCAGACCTCCAACACTGAAGCTTTCTTT.

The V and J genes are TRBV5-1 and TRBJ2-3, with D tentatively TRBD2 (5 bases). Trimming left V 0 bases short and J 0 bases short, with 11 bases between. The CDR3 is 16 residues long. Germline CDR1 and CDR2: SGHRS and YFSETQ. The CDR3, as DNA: TGCGCCAGCAGCTTGGACCCTAGCACTAGCACAGATACGCAGTATTTT. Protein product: CASSLDPSTSTDTQYF.